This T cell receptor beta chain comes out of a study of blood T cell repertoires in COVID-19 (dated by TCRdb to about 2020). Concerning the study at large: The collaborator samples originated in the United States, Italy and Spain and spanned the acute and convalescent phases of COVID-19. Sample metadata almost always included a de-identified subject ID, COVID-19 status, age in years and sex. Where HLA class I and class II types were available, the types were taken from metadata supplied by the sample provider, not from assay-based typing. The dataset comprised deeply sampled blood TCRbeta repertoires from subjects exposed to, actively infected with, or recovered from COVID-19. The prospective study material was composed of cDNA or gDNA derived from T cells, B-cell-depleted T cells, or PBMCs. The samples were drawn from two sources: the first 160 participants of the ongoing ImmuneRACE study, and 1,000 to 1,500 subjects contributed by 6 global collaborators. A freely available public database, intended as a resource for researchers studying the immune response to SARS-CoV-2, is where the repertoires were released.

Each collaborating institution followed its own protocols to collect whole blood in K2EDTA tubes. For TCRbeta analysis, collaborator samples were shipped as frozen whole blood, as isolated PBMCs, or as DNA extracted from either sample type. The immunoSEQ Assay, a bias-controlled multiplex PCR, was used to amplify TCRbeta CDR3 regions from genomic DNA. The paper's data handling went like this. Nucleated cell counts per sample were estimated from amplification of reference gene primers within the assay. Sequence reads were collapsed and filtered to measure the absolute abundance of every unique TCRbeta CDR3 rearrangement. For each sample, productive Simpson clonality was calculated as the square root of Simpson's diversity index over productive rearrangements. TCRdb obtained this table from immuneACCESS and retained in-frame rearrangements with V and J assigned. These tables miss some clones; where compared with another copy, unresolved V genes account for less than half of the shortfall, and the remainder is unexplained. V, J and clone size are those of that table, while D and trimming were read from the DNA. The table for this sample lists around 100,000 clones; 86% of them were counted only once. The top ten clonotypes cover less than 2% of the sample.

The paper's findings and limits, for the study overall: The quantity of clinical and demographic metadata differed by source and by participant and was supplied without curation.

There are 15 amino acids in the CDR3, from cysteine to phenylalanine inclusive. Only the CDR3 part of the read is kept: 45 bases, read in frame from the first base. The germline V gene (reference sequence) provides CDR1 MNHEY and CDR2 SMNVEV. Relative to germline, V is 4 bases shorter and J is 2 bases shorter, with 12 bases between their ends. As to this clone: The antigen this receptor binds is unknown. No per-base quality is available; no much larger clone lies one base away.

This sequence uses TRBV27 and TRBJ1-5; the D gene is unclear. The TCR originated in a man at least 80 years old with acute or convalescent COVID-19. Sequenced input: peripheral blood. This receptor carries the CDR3 CASSSLSGGNQPQHF. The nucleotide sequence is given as TGTGCCAGCAGTTCCCTCTCCGGGGGCAATCAGCCCCAGCATTTT.